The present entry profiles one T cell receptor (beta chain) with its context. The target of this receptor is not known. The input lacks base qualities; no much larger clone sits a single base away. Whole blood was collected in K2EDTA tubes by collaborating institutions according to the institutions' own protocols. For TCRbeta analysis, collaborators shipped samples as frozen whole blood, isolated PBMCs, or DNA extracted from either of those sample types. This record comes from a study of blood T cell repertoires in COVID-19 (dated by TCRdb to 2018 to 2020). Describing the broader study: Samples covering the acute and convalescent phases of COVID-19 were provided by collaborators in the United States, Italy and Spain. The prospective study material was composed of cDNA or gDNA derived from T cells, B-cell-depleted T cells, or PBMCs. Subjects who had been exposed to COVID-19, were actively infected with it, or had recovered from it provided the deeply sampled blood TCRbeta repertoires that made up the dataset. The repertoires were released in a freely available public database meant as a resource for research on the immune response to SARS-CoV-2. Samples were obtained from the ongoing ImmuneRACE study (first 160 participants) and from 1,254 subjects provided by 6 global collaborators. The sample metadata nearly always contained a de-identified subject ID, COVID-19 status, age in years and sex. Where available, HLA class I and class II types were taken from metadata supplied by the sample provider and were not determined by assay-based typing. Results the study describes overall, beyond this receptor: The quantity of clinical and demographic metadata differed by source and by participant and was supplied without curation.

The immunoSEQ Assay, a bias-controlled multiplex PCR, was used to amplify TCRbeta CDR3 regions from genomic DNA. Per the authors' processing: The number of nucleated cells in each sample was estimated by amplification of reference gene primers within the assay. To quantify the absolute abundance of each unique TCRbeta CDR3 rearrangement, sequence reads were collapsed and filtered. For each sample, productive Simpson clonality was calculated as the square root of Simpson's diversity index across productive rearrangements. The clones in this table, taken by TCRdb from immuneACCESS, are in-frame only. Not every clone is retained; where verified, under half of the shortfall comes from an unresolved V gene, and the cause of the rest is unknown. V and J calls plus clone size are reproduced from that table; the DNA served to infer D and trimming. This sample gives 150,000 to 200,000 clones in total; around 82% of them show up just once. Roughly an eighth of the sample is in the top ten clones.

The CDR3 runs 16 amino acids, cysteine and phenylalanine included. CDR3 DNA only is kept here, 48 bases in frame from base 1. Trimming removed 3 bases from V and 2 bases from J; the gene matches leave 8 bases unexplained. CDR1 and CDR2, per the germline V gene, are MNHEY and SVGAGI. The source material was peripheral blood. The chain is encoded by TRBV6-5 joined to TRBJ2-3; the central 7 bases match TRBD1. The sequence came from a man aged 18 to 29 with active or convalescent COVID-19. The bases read TGTGCCAGCAGTTATATAGAGGGGGCGGACACAGATACGCAGTATTTT. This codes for CASSYIEGADTDTQYF.